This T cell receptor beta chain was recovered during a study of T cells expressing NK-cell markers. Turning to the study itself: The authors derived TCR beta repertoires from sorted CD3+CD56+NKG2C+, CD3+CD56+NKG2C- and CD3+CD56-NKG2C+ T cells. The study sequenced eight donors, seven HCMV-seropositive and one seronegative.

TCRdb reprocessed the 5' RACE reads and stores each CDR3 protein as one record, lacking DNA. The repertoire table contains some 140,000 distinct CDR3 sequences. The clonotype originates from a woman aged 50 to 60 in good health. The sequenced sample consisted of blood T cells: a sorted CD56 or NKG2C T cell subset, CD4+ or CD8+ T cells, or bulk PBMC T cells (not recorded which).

CDR3 sequence: CASSPPGLSEQFF. This chain joins TRBV12-3 or TRBV12-4 and TRBJ2-1; absent DNA, TCRdb's TRBD2 call cannot be checked. This CDR3 spans 13 amino acids.